Given below is one T cell receptor beta chain in context. Its antigen is currently not known. No much larger clonotype is one base removed from it; base qualities were not supplied. The donors were healthy, HIV-negative adults who had no recently reported acute infections or vaccinations. All donors were Caucasian adults living in Nashville, Tennessee, USA. Magnetic negative selection was used to enrich CD4+ T cells, after which naive cells were positively selected on CD45RA and the negative fraction became the memory subset. Blood was obtained by leukapheresis, after which PBMCs were separated by Ficoll-Histopaque density gradient centrifugation and cryopreserved in liquid nitrogen vapor phase. Analytical flow cytometry was used to check the purity and quantity of each magnetically sorted T cell population. Each sorted fraction had its genomic DNA isolated and then quantified by UV absorbance on a Nanodrop 2000c.

The record originates from a study of shared clonotypes between healthy human individuals (dated by TCRdb to about 2020). With respect to the entire study: A few men and a couple of women, aged 18 to 49 years, made up the cohort. For each donor, three plates each were used for CD4 naive and CD4 memory, two plates were used for CD8 naive, and one plate was used for CD8 memory. To estimate repertoire size and how much clonotype sharing occurs between individuals, the study deeply sequenced the blood TCR repertoires of about five healthy adults. To increase sequencing depth and limit assay-specific biases, different laboratories used diverse techniques to prepare libraries and sequence TCR repertoires. Per donor, leukapheresis produced somewhere between about 0.8 and 9 billion PBMCs. Points the paper makes about the study in general: Sampling was restricted to blood, and TCR repertoires in tissues likely differ from the TCR repertoires found in blood. Incomplete sequencing was indicated by rarefaction of sorted-subset datasets, despite the large sequencing depth. Clonotypes shared by all four sorted-subset donors showed higher generation probabilities than non-shared clonotypes. Because the study included only a small number of donors, the genetic and exposure-history diversity represented was limited. When a handful of donors were compared, the shared fraction of clonotypes was approximately 5% for naive CD4, 3.5% for naive CD8, about 2.5% for memory CD4, and 0.35% to 0.4% for memory CD8. Based on pairwise subsampling, the degree of clonotype sharing among donors was expected to be affected by sequencing depth. Naive subsets generally had larger estimated clonotype richness than memory subsets did.

TCR CDR3 regions were amplified from genomic DNA by multiplex PCR using the deep immunoSEQ assay. Extracted genomic DNA from each cell subset was spread evenly across all wells of several immunoSEQ 96-well plates, with each plate serving as a replicate. Each replicate PCR for sorted subsets received roughly 200 ng genomic DNA, equal to about 30,000 T cell genomes. Purified libraries were measured with a Qubit 3.0 fluorometer, size-checked on a Bioanalyzer 2100, and measured again with the KAPA Library Quantification kit. Each immunoSEQ 96-well plate was sequenced on its own single-read 150-cycle Illumina NextSeq 550 flow cell. In the original analysis: The immunoSEQ output contained only junctional sequences without quality scores, so filtering could not match that applied to full-length reads. To assign V/J genes and CDR3, sequences were annotated using PyIR, a Python wrapper for IgBLAST v1.9, with IMGT germline references. Reads with weak V/J assignments (E-value above 1e-6), missing CDR3, stop codons, out-of-frame junctions, or ambiguous translated residues were removed. V3J clonotypes were defined by identical inferred V gene, J gene, and CDR3 amino acid sequence. To compute the percentage overlap between repertoires, the number of shared unique clonotypes was divided by the size of the smaller repertoire. Three approaches were used to assess repertoire richness: RTK rarefaction, the Chao1 estimator, and Recon v2.1 estimates of unobserved clonotypes. Generation probabilities were computed with OLGA for all TCRbeta clonotypes obtained by the gDNA method from four donors. The source is immuneACCESS, and TCRdb retained only in-frame sequences with V and J called. Part of the clones is not carried over; for the studies checked, unresolved V genes explain less than half of this, and the remainder is unexplained. V and J calls plus clone size are reproduced from that table; the DNA served to infer D and trimming. This sample has millions of clones in its table, and roughly 96% of those were observed once. The ten largest clones capture 0.13% of the sample.

V ends up 7 bases short and J 1 base short, with an unmatched junction base count of 5. CDR1 and CDR2, per the germline V gene, are MNHEY and SVGAGI. Spanning cysteine to phenylalanine, the CDR3 consists of 14 amino acids. Just the 42-base CDR3 DNA is kept, in frame starting at base 1. Specimen: naive CD4+ T cells sorted from blood. In the paper's terms, the cell subset or site label means: CD45RA+ positively selected. The TCR comes from a man between 18 and 29 years old in good health. The sequence is built from TRBV6-5 and TRBJ1-2; TRBD1 lines up with 8 middle nucleotides. CDR3 region: CASNAGGGNYGYTF. Read as DNA, the sequence is TGTGCCAGCAACGCAGGGGGCGGTAACTATGGCTACACCTTC.